A selection of T cell receptor beta chains follows, all from one sample in a study of PD-L1 blockade in urothelial cancer. The data were produced by immunoSEQ multiplex PCR, yet TCRdb's version contains in-frame clones alone and is incomplete. The table has approximately 50,000 clones, 84% seen once. This sample comprised PBMCs, obtained around atezolizumab (anti-PD-L1) treatment. The source is a man aged 70-80 years with urothelial cancer. Each CDR3 is given with its conserved first and last residue. The D gene is left open where the match is weak. Where a row states a size, it is once, few, many or the class of an expanded clone; other rows omit it.

V	size	J	length	D	DNA	CDR3
TRBV5-4	NA	TRBJ2-5	14	TRBD1	TGTGCCAGCAGCCCAAGGACAGGGATGGTGACCCAGTACTTC	CASSPRTGMVTQYF
TRBV20-1	NA	TRBJ2-1	11	NA	TGCAGTGCGAAGATACAGAGTGAGCAGTTCTTC	CSAKIQSEQFF
TRBV28	NA	TRBJ2-1	15	TRBD2	TGTGCCAGCAGTTCCAGCGGGAATCTCTACAATGAGCAGTTCTTC	CASSSSGNLYNEQFF
TRBV5-1	NA	TRBJ1-3	14	NA	TGCGCCAGCAGCGCAGGCAGTGCCGGAAACACCATATATTTT	CASSAGSAGNTIYF
TRBV1	NA	TRBJ2-2	18	NA	TGCACCAGCAGCCAAGACCGGCGGGGGGGCCCGGGGACCGGGGAGCTGTTTTTT	CTSSQDRRGGPGTGELFF
TRBV10-1	NA	TRBJ1-2	18	TRBD1	TGCGCCAGCAGTGAGTCGTTTCCGGTCGACAGGGGAATCCATGGCTACACCTTC	CASSESFPVDRGIHGYTF
TRBV7-2	NA	TRBJ1-1	12	NA	TGTGCCAGCAGCTTGCAGAGGGCTGAAGCTTTCTTT	CASSLQRAEAFF
TRBV19	few	TRBJ1-1	16	TRBD1	TGTGCCAGTAGTAGTCGACAGGGACTCATGAACACTGAAGCTTTCTTT	CASSSRQGLMNTEAFF
TRBV6-6	NA	TRBJ1-1	14	NA	TGTGCCAGCAGTTACACCGGGGGGGACACTGAAGCTTTCTTT	CASSYTGGDTEAFF
TRBV19	few	TRBJ1-2	16	TRBD1	TGTGCCAGTAGAGGTGGGACAGGGGCTCGGAACTATGGCTACACCTTC	CASRGGTGARNYGYTF
TRBV7-2	NA	TRBJ2-1	16	TRBD2	TGTGCCAGCAGCTTAGCGGCGGGGGGAGAGGGCGATGAGCAGTTCTTC	CASSLAAGGEGDEQFF
TRBV28	once	TRBJ1-2	14	NA	TGTGCCAGCAGTTTGGCCACAGGGACCTATGGCTACACCTTC	CASSLATGTYGYTF
TRBV7-2	NA	TRBJ2-3	15	NA	TGTGCCAGCAGCTTAAGGTCCGGAGGCACAGATACGCAGTATTTT	CASSLRSGGTDTQYF
TRBV20-1	NA	TRBJ2-7	11	NA	TGCAGTGCTAGACGACTCTACGAGCAGTACTTC	CSARRLYEQYF
TRBV4-2	few	TRBJ1-2	11	NA	TGTGCCAGCAGAGGAGAAGGAGGCTACACCTTC	CASRGEGGYTF
TRBV11-2	NA	TRBJ1-6	13	TRBD1	TGTGCGAGCCAGGGACAGCGTAATTCACCCCTCCACTTT	CASQGQRNSPLHF
TRBV5-1	NA	TRBJ2-5	15	NA	TGCGCCAGCAGCTTGCTGGGAGGAGGACAAGAGACCCAGTACTTC	CASSLLGGGQETQYF